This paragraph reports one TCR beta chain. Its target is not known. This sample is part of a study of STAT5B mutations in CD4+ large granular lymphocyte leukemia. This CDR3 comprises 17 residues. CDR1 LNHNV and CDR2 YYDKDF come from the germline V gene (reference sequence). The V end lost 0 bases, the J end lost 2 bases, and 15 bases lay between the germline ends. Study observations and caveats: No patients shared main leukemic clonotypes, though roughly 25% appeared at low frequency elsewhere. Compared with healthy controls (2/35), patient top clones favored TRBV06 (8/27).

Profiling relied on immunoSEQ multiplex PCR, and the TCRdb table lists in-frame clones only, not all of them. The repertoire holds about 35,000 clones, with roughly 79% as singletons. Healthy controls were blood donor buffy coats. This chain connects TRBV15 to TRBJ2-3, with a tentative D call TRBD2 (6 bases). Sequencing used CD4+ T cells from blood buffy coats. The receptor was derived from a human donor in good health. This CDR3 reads CATSRDLLASVTDTQYF. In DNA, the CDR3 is TGTGCCACCAGCAGAGATCTCCTAGCTAGCGTCACAGATACGCAGTATTTT.